The next 30 T cell receptor beta chains were all read from a single sample in a study of Graves' ophthalmopathy and Graves' hyperthyroidism. Transcripts of RNA were the source for amplifying TCR beta CDR3 regions. Second-round multiplex PCR came after first-round RT-PCR with HTBI primers. TCRdb processed the multiplex PCR reads anew with MiXCR; each CDR3 protein has one entry. In the table there are roughly 300,000 distinct CDR3 sequences, roughly a sixth of which are singletons. The material sequenced was peripheral blood. The receptors were gathered from an adult man with Graves' ophthalmopathy.

The CDR3 nucleotides are TGCAGTGCTCTCGGGACAGGGCAAGAGACCCAGTACTTC. This encodes CSALGTGQETQYF. The genes are TRBV20-1 and TRBJ2-5; 9 bases are a match to TRBD1. This CDR3 region has 13 residues. Germline lookup yields CDR1 DFQATT and CDR2 SNEGSKA (reference sequence). The V gene end was trimmed by 5 bases and the J gene end by 2 bases; junction bases not matched to a gene: 3.

This clonotype occurred once. This chain links TRBV12-3 or TRBV12-4 with TRBJ1-3; TRBD1 agrees at 9 bases. This CDR3 contains 15 residues. The V segment lost 6 bases and the J segment 3 bases; nucleotides outside the gene matches: 6. The CDR3 coding sequence is TGTGCCAGCAGACCACAGGGGGCCGGTGGAAACACCATATATTTT. Its translation is CASRPQGAGGNTIYF.

This clonotype was seen at least ten times. The V call is TRBV7-2, the J call TRBJ2-4; weak D call: TRBD1 (5 bases). Germline CDR1 reads SGHTA; CDR2 reads FQGNSA. V lost 1 base, J lost 1 base, and 5 bases lay in between. There are 14 residues in the CDR3. The CDR3: CASSLDRAKNIQYF. The DNA of the CDR3 is TGTGCCAGCAGCTTAGACAGGGCCAAAAACATTCAGTACTTC.

This clonotype was detected ten times or more. The V call is TRBV6-5, the J call TRBJ2-5, with TRBD2 matching 11 bases. The CDR3 spans 15 residues. Germline V gene sequence: CDR1 MNHEY, CDR2 SVGAGI. J was trimmed by 1 base and V by 5 bases; bases with no gene match: 3. For the CDR3, the DNA is TGTGCCAGCAGTCCGGGACTAGCGGTCCAAGAGACCCAGTACTTC. Protein: CASSPGLAVQETQYF.

In its sample, this clonotype was seen many times. The chain joins TRBV2 to TRBJ1-5, with 10 nucleotides matching TRBD1. The CDR3 consists of 14 residues. The germline CDR1 and CDR2 sequences are SNHLY and FYNNEI. The trim removed 6 bases at V and 6 bases at J, leaving 5 bases unmatched. The CDR3 DNA is TGTGCCAGCAGAAAAGGACAGGGGGGTCAGCCCCAGCATTTT. It encodes CASRKGQGGQPQHF.

This clonotype showed up many times. This chain uses TRBV6-5 with TRBJ1-3; the D is unclear. Per the germline V gene, CDR1 is MNHEY and CDR2 is SVGAGI. CDR3 size: 14 residues. Trimming took off 7 bases at V and 0 bases at J, with 10 bases between the two ends. The CDR3 sequence is CASKAEFSGNTIYF. The CDR3, as DNA: TGTGCCAGCAAAGCGGAATTCTCTGGAAACACCATATATTTT.

This clonotype appeared many times. V is TRBV7-3 and J is TRBJ1-1; D remains ambiguous. Trimming removed 1 base at V and 5 bases at J, with 8 bases between. Germline V CDR1 and CDR2: SGHTA, FQGTGA. The CDR3 consists of 13 residues. CDR3 coding DNA: TGTGCCAGCAGCTTAATGGTCGGGACTGAAGCTTTCTTT. Translation: CASSLMVGTEAFF.

Notes on this clonotype: No conserved phenylalanine or tryptophan ends this CDR3, so it is likely a read error. The chain joins TRBV19 to TRBJ1-1, with D unclear. Per the germline V gene, CDR1 is LNHDA and CDR2 is SQIVND (reference sequence). The CDR3 contains 15 residues. V was shortened by 0 bases and J by 5 bases, with 13 bases between the two germline ends. CDR3 in amino acids: CASSIDDGDLTEAFL. As DNA, the CDR3 is TGTGCCAGTAGTATAGATGACGGGGATCTGACTGAAGCTTTCCTT.

This clonotype was observed many times. This chain connects TRBV12-3 or TRBV12-4 to TRBJ1-6, with no clear D. V lost 4 bases and J 9 bases, leaving 13 bases between the germline ends. CDR3 length: 14 amino acids. The CDR3 reads CASSSWANLSPLHF. DNA of the CDR3: TGTGCCAGCAGTTCATGGGCCAACCTTTCACCCCTCCACTTT.

Note on this clonotype: One junction end does not reproduce the germline sequence, and a read error may be involved. This chain joins TRBV5-6 and TRBJ1-3, with a tentative D call TRBD1 (5 bases). From germline, CDR1 is SGHDT and CDR2 YYEEEE. The CDR3 contains 15 residues. The CDR3 DNA sequence: TGTGCCAGCAGCTCGGGACTGCTCTCTGGAAACACCATATCTTTT. Protein: CASSSGLLSGNTISF.

This clonotype has ten or more counts. The chain links TRBV7-2 to TRBJ1-2, with 9 bases identical to TRBD1. CDR1 SGHTA and CDR2 FQGNSA come from the germline V gene. CDR3 length: 14 amino acids. J was trimmed by 4 bases and V by 6 bases; bases with no gene match: 6. The CDR3 here is CASSSDRGIYGYTF. The CDR3 nucleotides read TGTGCCAGCAGTTCGGACAGGGGTATCTATGGCTACACCTTC.

This clonotype was recorded at least ten times. The chain combines TRBV6-5 with TRBJ2-7; D not resolved. The CDR3 spans 13 residues. Trimming took 6 bases from V and 0 from J, leaving 9 bases between them. Germline CDR1 and CDR2: MNHEY and SVGAGI. DNA for the CDR3: TGTGCCAGCAGCCGAACCAACTCCTACGAGCAGTACTTC. The encoded protein is CASSRTNSYEQYF.

There are many counts of this clonotype. The rearrangement joins TRBV2 to TRBJ2-2; tentatively, D is TRBD2 (6 bases). This CDR3 is 16 amino acids long. Trimming removed 5 bases from V and 1 base from J, with 14 bases in between. Per the germline V gene, CDR1 is SNHLY and CDR2 is FYNNEI. CDR3 sequence reads: CASSPQGLRNTGELFF. CDR3 nucleotides: TGTGCCAGCAGTCCCCAGGGACTGAGGAACACCGGGGAGCTGTTTTTT.

This clonotype was detected ten times or more. The chain combines TRBV9 with TRBJ2-7; 7 bases match TRBD2. The V segment lost 0 bases and the J segment 5 bases; nucleotides outside the gene matches: 8. The CDR3 has 15 amino acids. In germline, CDR1 is SGDLS, CDR2 YYNGEE. The CDR3 DNA reads TGTGCCAGCAGCGTAGTCGGGGGGTTAGGGGACGAGCAGTACTTC. Translating it yields CASSVVGGLGDEQYF.

In this sample, this clonotype turned up many times. The J gene is TRBJ2-5, the V gene TRBV5-1; the D call may be TRBD1 or TRBD2 (5 bases each). Germline CDR1 SGHRS, CDR2 YFSETQ. The CDR3 covers 15 residues. With 4 bases removed from V and 7 bases from J, the gap between germline ends came to 20 bases. The CDR3 sequence is CASSGGLAPGRTQYF. CDR3 in DNA: TGCGCCAGCAGCGGGGGTCTGGCCCCAGGTCGGACCCAGTACTTC. The variable domain in full, with the rest retrieved from reference TRBV5-1 and TRBJ2-5, is KAGVTQTPRYLIKTRGQQVTLSCSPISGHRSVSWYQQTPGQGLQFLFEYFSETQRNKGNFPGRFSGRQFSNSRSEMNVSTLELGDSALYLCASSGGLAPGRTQYFGPGTRLLVL.

This clonotype was recorded many times. The chain employs TRBV6-2 or TRBV6-3 and TRBJ2-7, with a tentative D call TRBD2 (6 bases). Trimming took off 6 bases at V and 7 bases at J, with 22 bases between the two ends. There are 15 residues in the CDR3. CDR1 and CDR2 (germline): MNHEY, SVGEGT. In DNA form, the CDR3 reads TGTGCCAGCAGACCAGGCATAGCGGACGCGGAAGAGCAGTACTTC. This gives the protein CASRPGIADAEEQYF.

This clonotype was seen only a few times. The chain combines TRBV7-8 with TRBJ1-5; D call uncertain. V shed 5 bases and J shed 6 bases, with 17 bases lying between them. CDR1 SGHVS and CDR2 FQNEAQ come from the germline V gene. This CDR3 comprises 15 residues. CDR3 in DNA: TGTGCCAGCAGCGCCGGGAGCGGGGTCGGTCAGCCCCAGCATTTT. The encoded protein is CASSAGSGVGQPQHF.

This clonotype was seen many times. The chain employs TRBV6-1 and TRBJ1-1, with TRBD1 matching 10 bases. CDR1 is MNHNS, CDR2 SASEGT, per germline. Trimming removed 6 bases from V and 5 bases from J; junction bases left unmatched: 9. CDR3 length: 15 residues. Written as DNA, the CDR3 is TGTGCCAGCAGCGTTAAGGGACAGGGGAGTACTGAAGCTTTCTTT. It encodes CASSVKGQGSTEAFF.

This clonotype was picked up many times. This chain links TRBV30 with TRBJ1-1; no clear D gene. Trimming took off 0 bases at V and 1 base at J, with 12 bases between the two ends. The CDR3 is 15 amino acids. Germline V lookup: CDR1 GTSNPN, CDR2 SVGIG (reference sequence). This CDR3 reads CAWSVRGLGNTEAFF. The DNA for the CDR3 is TGTGCCTGGAGTGTACGAGGGTTGGGGAACACTGAAGCTTTCTTT.

This clonotype has at least ten counts. V usage is TRBV20-1 and J usage is TRBJ2-3; 7 bases match TRBD2. CDR1 is DFQATT, CDR2 SNEGSKA, per germline (reference sequence). V lost 0 bases and J lost 0; bases outside the gene matches: 3. The CDR3 totals 15 residues. CDR3 sequence reads: CSARDPAGSTDTQYF. In DNA form, the CDR3 reads TGCAGTGCTAGAGATCCAGCGGGAAGCACAGATACGCAGTATTTT.

V gene TRBV29-1 combines with J gene TRBJ1-1; D unresolved. Trimming took 6 bases from V and 0 from J, leaving 11 bases between them. The germline V gene encodes CDR1 SQVTM and CDR2 ANQGSEA. CDR3 length equals 13 residues. CDR3: CSVTGNLNTEAFF. The CDR3 DNA sequence: TGCAGCGTAACTGGTAACCTGAACACTGAAGCTTTCTTT.

This clonotype was recorded many times. The chain couples TRBV7-2 to TRBJ2-5; D is possibly TRBD2 (5 bases). The ends were cut back, 4 bases at V and 0 bases at J, with 9 bases in the middle. The CDR3 sequence is 14 residues long. The germline CDR1 and CDR2 sequences are SGHTA and FQGNSA. The CDR3 sequence: CASSSGLHQETQYF. CDR3 DNA sequence: TGTGCCAGCAGCTCTGGACTGCACCAAGAGACCCAGTACTTC.

In regard to this clonotype: A read error may account for a junction end that differs from germline. The V gene is TRBV12-3 or TRBV12-4, the J gene TRBJ1-1; D remains ambiguous. The CDR3 loop spans 13 amino acids. The CDR3 reads CASSTLMNTEALF. CDR3 DNA: TGTGCCAGCAGCACACTTATGAACACTGAAGCTTTATTT.

This clonotype has ten or more counts. The chain uses TRBV6-1 and TRBJ1-6, with TRBD1 matching 10 bases. This CDR3 contains 14 residues. Germline lookup yields CDR1 MNHNS and CDR2 SASEGT. V gave up 5 bases and J gave up 10 bases; unmatched junction bases: 5. Here the CDR3 DNA reads TGTGCCAGCAGTACCGGGACAGGGGCATCACCCCTCCACTTT. Protein: CASSTGTGASPLHF.

This clonotype was seen repeatedly, ten times or more. The rearrangement joins TRBV12-3 or TRBV12-4 to TRBJ2-5, with TRBD1 identical over 7 bases. V gave up 8 bases and J gave up 1 base; unmatched junction bases: 1. CDR3 length equals 12 residues. CDR3 bases: TGTGCCAGCGGGACAGCCCAAGAGACCCAGTACTTC. Amino acid sequence: CASGTAQETQYF.

This clonotype was seen a few times. This chain uses TRBV5-1 with TRBJ2-4, with D hard to call. Trimming stripped 0 bases from V and 0 bases from J, with 4 bases between. Germline lookup yields CDR1 SGHRS and CDR2 YFSETQ. This CDR3 comprises 14 residues. The CDR3 sequence: CASSLEVAKNIQYF. In DNA, the CDR3 is TGCGCCAGCAGCTTGGAAGTAGCCAAAAACATTCAGTACTTC.

This clonotype was seen at least ten times. The chain is built from TRBV7-9 and TRBJ2-7, with TRBD1 as a possible D gene (6 bases). Trimming shortened V by 2 bases and J by 6 bases, and 14 bases separated the two germline ends. The CDR3 consists of 14 residues. Per germline, CDR1 SEHNR and CDR2 FQNEAQ (reference sequence). CDR3 DNA sequence: TGTGCCAGCAGCTTACTAGGTACAGGGCTCGAGCAGTACTTC. Translated: CASSLLGTGLEQYF.

The chain has TRBV6-5 and TRBJ1-2; tentatively, D is TRBD1 (5 bases). The CDR3 length is 16 residues. Germline values: CDR1 MNHEY, CDR2 SVGAGI. Between the trimmed V and J ends, which lost 0 bases and 0 bases, there was a span of 11 bases. The CDR3 DNA is TGTGCCAGCAGTTACTCGCTACAGGCTGCTAACTATGGCTACACCTTC. Protein product: CASSYSLQAANYGYTF.

This clonotype was counted many times. The chain combines TRBV6-1 with TRBJ2-5, with D uncertain. V lost 2 bases and J lost 4, with 8 bases in between. Germline-derived CDR1 and CDR2 are MNHNS and SASEGT. This CDR3 has 13 amino acids. For the CDR3, the DNA is TGTGCCAGCAGTGAATTAGGGCGAGAGACCCAGTACTTC. Its protein product is CASSELGRETQYF.

The table lists this clonotype with many counts. This sequence joins TRBV7-2 and TRBJ2-2, with D hard to call. CDR1 and CDR2 from the germline V gene are SGHTA and FQGNSA. Trimming removed 0 bases at V and 4 bases at J, with 9 bases between. This CDR3 has 15 amino acids. The CDR3 protein is CASSLASSVTGELFF. The CDR3 nucleotides read TGTGCCAGCAGCTTAGCGTCTAGTGTCACCGGGGAGCTGTTTTTT. Based on the CDR3 plus reference TRBV7-2 and TRBJ2-2, the full variable domain is GAGVSQSPSNKVTEKGKDVELRCDPISGHTALYWYRQSLGQGLEFLIYFQGNSAPDKSGLPSDRFSAERTGGSVSTLTIQRTQQEDSAVYLCASSLASSVTGELFFGEGSRLTVL.